Detailed here is one T cell receptor beta chain. The data were produced by immunoSEQ multiplex PCR, yet TCRdb's version contains in-frame clones alone and is incomplete. The sample has about 79,000 clones; around nine tenths are singletons. Trimming pared 0 bases from V and 3 bases from J, leaving 9 bases between. The germline CDR1 and CDR2 sequences are SGHAT and FQNNGV. The CDR3 loop spans 15 amino acids. The data derive from a study of T cell changes during pregnancy in multiple sclerosis. The TCR originated in a female donor with multiple sclerosis, enrolled in a pregnancy study. This sequence joins TRBV11-2 and TRBJ2-1; no clear D gene. This sample comprised CD4+ T cells from peripheral blood mononuclear cells, obtained in the second trimester of pregnancy. CDR3 sequence reads: CASSLEATNYNEQFF. The CDR3 nucleotides read TGTGCCAGCAGCTTAGAGGCCACCAACTACAATGAGCAGTTCTTC.